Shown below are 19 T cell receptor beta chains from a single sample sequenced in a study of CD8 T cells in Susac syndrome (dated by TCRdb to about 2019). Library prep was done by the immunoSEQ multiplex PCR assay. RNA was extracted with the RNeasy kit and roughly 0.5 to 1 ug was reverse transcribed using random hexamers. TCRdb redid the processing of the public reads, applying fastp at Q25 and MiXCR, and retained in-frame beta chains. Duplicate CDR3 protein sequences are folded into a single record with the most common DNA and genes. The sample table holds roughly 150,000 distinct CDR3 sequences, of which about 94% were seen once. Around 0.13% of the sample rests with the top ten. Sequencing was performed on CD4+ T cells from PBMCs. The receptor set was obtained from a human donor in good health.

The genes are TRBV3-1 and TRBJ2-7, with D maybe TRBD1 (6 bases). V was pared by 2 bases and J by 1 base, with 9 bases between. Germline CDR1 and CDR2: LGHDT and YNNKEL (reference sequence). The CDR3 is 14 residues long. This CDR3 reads CASSQNDRSYEQYF. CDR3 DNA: TGTGCCAGCAGCCAAAACGACAGGTCCTACGAGCAGTACTTC.

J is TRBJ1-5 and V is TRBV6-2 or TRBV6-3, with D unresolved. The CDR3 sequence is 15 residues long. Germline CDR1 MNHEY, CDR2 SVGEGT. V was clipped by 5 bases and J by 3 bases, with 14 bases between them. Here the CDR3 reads CASSPHRVFNQPQHF. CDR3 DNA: TGTGCCAGCAGTCCCCACCGGGTCTTCAATCAGCCCCAGCATTTT.

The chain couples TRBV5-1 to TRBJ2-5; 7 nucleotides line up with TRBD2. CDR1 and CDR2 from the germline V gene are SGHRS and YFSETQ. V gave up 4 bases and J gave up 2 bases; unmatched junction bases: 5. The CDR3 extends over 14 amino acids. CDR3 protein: CASSTGLGQETQYF. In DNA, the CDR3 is TGCGCCAGCAGCACCGGACTAGGGCAAGAGACCCAGTACTTC.

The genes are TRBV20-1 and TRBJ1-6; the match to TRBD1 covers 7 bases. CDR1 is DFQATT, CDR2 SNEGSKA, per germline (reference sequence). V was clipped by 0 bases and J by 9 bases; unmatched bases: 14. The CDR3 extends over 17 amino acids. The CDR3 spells CSARDLSPDRERSPLHF. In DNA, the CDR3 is TGCAGTGCTAGAGATCTAAGCCCAGACAGGGAGCGTTCACCCCTCCACTTT.

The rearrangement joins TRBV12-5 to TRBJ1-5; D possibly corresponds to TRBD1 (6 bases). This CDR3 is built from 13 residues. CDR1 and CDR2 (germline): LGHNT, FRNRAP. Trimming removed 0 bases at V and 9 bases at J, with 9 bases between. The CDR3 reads CASGLVEGGPQHF. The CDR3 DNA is TGTGCTAGTGGTTTGGTGGAGGGGGGGCCCCAGCATTTT.

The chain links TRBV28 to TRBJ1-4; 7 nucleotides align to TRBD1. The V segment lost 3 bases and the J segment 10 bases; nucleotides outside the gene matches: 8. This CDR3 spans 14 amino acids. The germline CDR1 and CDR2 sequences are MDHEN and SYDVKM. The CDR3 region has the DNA TGTGCCAGCAGTTTGGCAGGGGGTATCGGAAAACTGTTTTTT. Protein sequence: CASSLAGGIGKLFF.

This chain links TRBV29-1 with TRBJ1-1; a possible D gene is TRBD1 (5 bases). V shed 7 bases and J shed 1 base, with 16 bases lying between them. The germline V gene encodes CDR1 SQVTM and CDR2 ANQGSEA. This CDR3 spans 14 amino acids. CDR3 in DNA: TGCAGCGCTCCCACGGCAGGGACGAACACTGAAGCTTTCTTT. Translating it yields CSAPTAGTNTEAFF.

CDR3 nucleotides: TGCAGTGCTAGACAGGGGGGCACAGATACGCAGTATTTT. Amino acid sequence: CSARQGGTDTQYF. The chain has TRBV20-1 and TRBJ2-3, with TRBD1 matching over 7 bases. Trimming at V came to 2 bases and at J to 1 base, leaving 0 bases not matched to a gene. The CDR3 has 13 residues. CDR1 is DFQATT, CDR2 SNEGSKA, per germline (reference sequence).

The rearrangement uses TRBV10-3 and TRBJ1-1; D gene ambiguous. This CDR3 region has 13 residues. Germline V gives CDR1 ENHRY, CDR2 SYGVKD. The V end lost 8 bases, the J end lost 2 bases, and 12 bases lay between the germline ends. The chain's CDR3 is CAISREINTEAFF. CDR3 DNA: TGTGCCATCTCCCGGGAGATAAACACTGAAGCTTTCTTT.

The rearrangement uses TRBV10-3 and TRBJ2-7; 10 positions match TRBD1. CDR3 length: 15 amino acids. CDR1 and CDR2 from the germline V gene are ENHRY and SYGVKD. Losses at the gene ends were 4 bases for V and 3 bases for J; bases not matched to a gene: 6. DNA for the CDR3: TGTGCCATCAGTGGGGGGGACAGGGGTGGCTACGAGCAGTACTTC. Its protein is CAISGGDRGGYEQYF.

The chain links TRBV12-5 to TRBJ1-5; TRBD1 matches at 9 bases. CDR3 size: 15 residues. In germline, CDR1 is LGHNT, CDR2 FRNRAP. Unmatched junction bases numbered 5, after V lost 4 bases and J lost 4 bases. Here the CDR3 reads CASGYPGQGNQPQHF. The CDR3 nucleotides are TGTGCTAGTGGTTACCCGGGACAGGGTAATCAGCCCCAGCATTTT.

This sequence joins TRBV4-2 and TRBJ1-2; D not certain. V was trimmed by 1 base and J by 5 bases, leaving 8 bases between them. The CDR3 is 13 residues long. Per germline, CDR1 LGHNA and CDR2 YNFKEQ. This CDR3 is CASSQVLGYGYTF. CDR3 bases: TGTGCCAGCAGCCAAGTTTTGGGTTATGGCTACACCTTC.

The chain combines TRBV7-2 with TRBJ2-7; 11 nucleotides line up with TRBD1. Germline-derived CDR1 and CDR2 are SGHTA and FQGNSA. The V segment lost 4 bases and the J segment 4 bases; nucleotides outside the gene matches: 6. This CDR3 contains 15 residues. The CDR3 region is CASSSQDRGQYEQYF. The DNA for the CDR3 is TGTGCCAGCAGCTCCCAGGACAGGGGGCAGTACGAGCAGTACTTC.

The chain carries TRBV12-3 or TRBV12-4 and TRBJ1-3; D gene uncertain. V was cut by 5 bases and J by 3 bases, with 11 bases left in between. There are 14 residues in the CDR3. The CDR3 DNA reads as TGTGCCAGCAGTGTTATGGGAGTTGGAAACACCATATATTTT. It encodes CASSVMGVGNTIYF.

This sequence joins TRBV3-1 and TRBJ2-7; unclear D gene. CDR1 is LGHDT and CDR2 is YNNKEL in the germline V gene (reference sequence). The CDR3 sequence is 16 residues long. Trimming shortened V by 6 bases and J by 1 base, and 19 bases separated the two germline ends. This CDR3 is CASRPGGVWDSYEQYF. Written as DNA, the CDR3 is TGTGCCAGCAGACCGGGCGGTGTGTGGGATTCCTACGAGCAGTACTTC.

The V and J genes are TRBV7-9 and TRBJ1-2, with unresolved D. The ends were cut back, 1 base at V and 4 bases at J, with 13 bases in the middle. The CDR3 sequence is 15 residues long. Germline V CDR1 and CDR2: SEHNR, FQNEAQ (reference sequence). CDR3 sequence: CASSLGVGDSYGYTF. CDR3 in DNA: TGTGCCAGCAGCTTAGGAGTGGGAGACTCCTATGGCTACACCTTC.

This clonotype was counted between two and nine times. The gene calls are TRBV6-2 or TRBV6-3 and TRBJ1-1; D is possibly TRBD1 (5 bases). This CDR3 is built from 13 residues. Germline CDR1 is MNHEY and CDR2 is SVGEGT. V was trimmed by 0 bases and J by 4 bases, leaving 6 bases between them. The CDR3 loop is CASSYSGGTEAFF. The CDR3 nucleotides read TGTGCCAGCAGTTACTCGGGGGGCACTGAAGCTTTCTTT.

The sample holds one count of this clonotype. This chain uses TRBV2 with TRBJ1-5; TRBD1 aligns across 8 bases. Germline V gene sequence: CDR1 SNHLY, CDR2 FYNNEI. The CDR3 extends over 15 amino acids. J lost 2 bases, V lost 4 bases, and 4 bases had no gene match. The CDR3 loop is CASSAGGTGNQPQHF. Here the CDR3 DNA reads TGTGCCAGCAGTGCAGGGGGCACGGGCAATCAGCCCCAGCATTTT.

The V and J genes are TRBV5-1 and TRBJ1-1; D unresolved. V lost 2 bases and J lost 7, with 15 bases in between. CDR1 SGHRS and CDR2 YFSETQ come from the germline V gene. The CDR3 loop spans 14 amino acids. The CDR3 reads CASSLGDLLSEAFF. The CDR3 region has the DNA TGCGCCAGCAGCTTAGGTGACCTCCTTAGTGAAGCTTTCTTT. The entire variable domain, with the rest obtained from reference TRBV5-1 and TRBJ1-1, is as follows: KAGVTQTPRYLIKTRGQQVTLSCSPISGHRSVSWYQQTPGQGLQFLFEYFSETQRNKGNFPGRFSGRQFSNSRSEMNVSTLELGDSALYLCASSLGDLLSEAFFGQGTRLTVV.